What follows are 32 T cell receptor beta chains derived from one specimen sequenced in a study of cytomegalovirus exposure and HLA in healthy donors. PCR was performed using 60 Vbeta and 13 Jbeta primers. Measured with immunoSEQ multiplex PCR; TCRdb has only the in-frame clones, and not every one. The sample shows under 150,000 clones, 81% of them seen only once. The specimen sequenced was PBMCs. Receptors originate from a man between 18 and 35 years old in good health and CMV-seronegative.

The chain couples TRBV6-1 to TRBJ1-2; D may be TRBD1 (5 bases). V lost 7 bases, J lost 4 bases, and 10 bases lay in between. Germline CDR1 and CDR2: MNHNS and SASEGT. The CDR3 runs to 12 residues. The chain's CDR3 is CASKAGSYGYTF. CDR3 bases: TGTGCCAGCAAGGCAGGGTCCTATGGCTACACCTTC.

The genes are TRBV6-6 and TRBJ2-7, with 8 bases aligning to TRBD1. V lost 6 bases to trimming and J lost 0 bases; unmatched junction nucleotides: 10. CDR3 length: 16 residues. Per the germline V gene, CDR1 is MNHNY and CDR2 is SVGAGI (reference sequence). The CDR3 DNA follows: TGTGCCAGCAGACACTCGACAGGGGTTAGCTCCTACGAGCAGTACTTC. Its protein product is CASRHSTGVSSYEQYF.

This clone was detected only once. The CDR3 loop is CASSLPQAPTRQPQHF. CDR3 DNA sequence: TGTGCCAGCAGCTTGCCCCAAGCCCCAACCAGGCAGCCCCAGCATTTT. The chain carries TRBV5-8 and TRBJ1-5; D is undetermined. Trimming removed 1 base at V and 7 bases at J, with 18 bases between. This CDR3 contains 16 residues. The germline CDR1 and CDR2 sequences are SGHTS and YDEGEE.

This chain links TRBV11-2 with TRBJ1-2, with 7 bases matching TRBD1. Germline V CDR1 and CDR2: SGHAT, FQNNGV. J was trimmed by 8 bases and V by 5 bases; bases with no gene match: 2. The CDR3 totals 11 residues. CDR3 sequence: CASSPDRGYTF. The CDR3 DNA reads as TGTGCCAGCAGCCCGGACAGGGGCTACACCTTC.

V is TRBV9 and J is TRBJ2-2; D perhaps matches TRBD1 (6 bases). The CDR3 has 15 residues. V lost 3 bases, J lost 6 bases, and 15 bases lay in between. Germline V gene sequence: CDR1 SGDLS, CDR2 YYNGEE. This CDR3 is CASSAVTGSPGELFF. The CDR3 DNA reads as TGTGCCAGCAGCGCCGTAACAGGGTCCCCCGGGGAGCTGTTTTTT. Full variable domain (rest looked up from reference TRBV9 and TRBJ2-2): DSGVTQTPKHLITATGQRVTLRCSPRSGDLSVYWYQQSLDQGLQFLIQYYNGEERAKGNILERFSAQQFPDLHSELNLSSLELGDSALYFCASSAVTGSPGELFFGEGSRLTVL.

J is TRBJ1-1 and V is TRBV20-1; TRBD1 might be the D (6 bases). The CDR3 loop spans 11 amino acids. CDR1 DFQATT and CDR2 SNEGSKA come from the germline V gene (reference sequence). The V and J ends lost 4 bases and 7 bases respectively, with 10 bases between them. CDR3 sequence: CSAKGVLEAFF. Here the CDR3 DNA reads TGCAGTGCTAAGGGGGTACTTGAAGCTTTCTTT.

Note on this clone: Other DNA sequences in the sample encode the same CDR3. V is TRBV25-1 and J is TRBJ2-5, with TRBD2 identical over 11 bases. The junction had 2 bases not matched to a gene; V was cut back by 4 bases and J by 4 bases. CDR1 is MGHDK and CDR2 is SYGVNS in the germline V gene. CDR3 length equals 14 residues. CDR3 in DNA: TGTGCCAGCAGTGTTAGCGGGGGGGGAGAGACCCAGTACTTC. Amino acid sequence: CASSVSGGGETQYF.

V and J are TRBV27 and TRBJ1-6; 8 bases line up with TRBD1. Germline V gene sequence: CDR1 MNHEY, CDR2 SMNVEV (reference sequence). Trimming removed 5 bases from V and 10 bases from J; junction bases left unmatched: 4. The CDR3 covers 13 residues. The CDR3 sequence is CASSIQGGSPLHF. As DNA, the CDR3 is TGTGCCAGCAGTATACAGGGGGGATCACCCCTCCACTTT.

This chain joins TRBV7-9 and TRBJ1-1; 7 bases are shared with TRBD1. V lost 0 bases, J lost 1 base, and 5 bases stayed unmatched. The CDR3 runs to 16 residues. Germline assignment: CDR1 SEHNR and CDR2 FQNEAQ (reference sequence). CDR3 sequence (DNA): TGTGCCAGCAGCTTAGCTCCGGGACAGAGGAACACTGAAGCTTTCTTT. This encodes CASSLAPGQRNTEAFF.

The rearrangement joins TRBV6-1 to TRBJ1-2, with D possibly matching TRBD1 (5 bases). This CDR3 region has 13 residues. Trimming removed 4 bases at V and 12 bases at J, with 18 bases between. Per germline, CDR1 MNHNS and CDR2 SASEGT. The CDR3, as DNA: TGTGCCAGCAGTGCAACAATCCCAGGGAGGAACACCTTC. This codes for CASSATIPGRNTF.

This chain joins TRBV27 and TRBJ1-5; TRBD1 aligns across 8 bases. Germline assignment: CDR1 MNHEY and CDR2 SMNVEV (reference sequence). Germline trimming cut 5 bases from V and 7 bases from J; bases unmatched to any gene: 13. The CDR3 is 16 amino acids. In DNA form, the CDR3 reads TGTGCCAGCAGTACGGTCGGGGGACAGGCACGACAGCCCCAGCATTTT. Translation: CASSTVGGQARQPQHF.

This clone appeared once. The V call is TRBV27, the J call TRBJ2-7, with TRBD1 identical over 7 bases. V lost 5 bases and J lost 3; bases outside the gene matches: 16. Germline CDR1 reads MNHEY; CDR2 reads SMNVEV (reference sequence). The CDR3 spans 17 residues. The CDR3 bases are TGTGCCAGCAGTCGCTCACAAGACAGGGCTCCTCTCTACGAGCAGTACTTC. Protein: CASSRSQDRAPLYEQYF.

This clone was seen a handful of times. V and J are TRBV4-3 and TRBJ2-5, with no clear D. Germline values: CDR1 LGHNA, CDR2 YSLEER. This CDR3 spans 16 amino acids. Between the trimmed V and J ends, which lost 0 bases and 5 bases, there was a span of 16 bases. For the CDR3, the DNA is TGCGCCAGCAGCCAAGATCTTAGTCCTGCCTTGGAGACCCAGTACTTC. This gives the protein CASSQDLSPALETQYF.

The chain employs TRBV25-1 and TRBJ2-2; D perhaps matches TRBD1 (5 bases). V dropped 4 bases and J dropped 4 bases, with 13 bases sitting between them. CDR3 length equals 15 residues. CDR1 MGHDK and CDR2 SYGVNS come from the germline V gene. The CDR3 protein is CASSVGQGATGELFF. For the CDR3, the DNA is TGTGCCAGCAGTGTTGGGCAGGGCGCCACCGGGGAGCTGTTTTTT.

The chain couples TRBV6-1 to TRBJ2-2; possible D gene TRBD1, 7 bases. With 6 bases removed from V and 2 bases from J, the gap between germline ends came to 13 bases. Germline V CDR1 and CDR2: MNHNS, SASEGT. This CDR3 comprises 15 residues. Here the CDR3 DNA reads TGTGCCAGCAGGAGGAGGGGGCGCAACACCGGGGAGCTGTTTTTT. Translating it yields CASRRRGRNTGELFF.

This chain connects TRBV27 to TRBJ2-7; 8 nucleotides agree with TRBD1. The CDR3 has 13 residues. The V and J ends lost 9 bases and 3 bases, in that order; junction bases with no gene match: 7. Germline CDR1 and CDR2: MNHEY and SMNVEV (reference sequence). The CDR3 sequence: CASSGQAHYEQYF. The CDR3, as DNA: TGTGCCAGTTCGGGACAGGCCCACTACGAGCAGTACTTC.

J is TRBJ2-7 and V is TRBV19; a possible D gene is TRBD1 (5 bases). Germline CDR1 LNHDA, CDR2 SQIVND (reference sequence). This CDR3 comprises 14 residues. V gave up 3 bases and J gave up 6 bases, with 15 bases separating them. The chain's CDR3 is CASSMGQGIGEQYF. As DNA, the CDR3 is TGTGCCAGTAGTATGGGGCAGGGTATCGGCGAGCAGTACTTC.

The chain recombines TRBV4-1 with TRBJ1-2, with 10 bases matching TRBD1. The germline CDR1 and CDR2 sequences are MGHRA and YSYEKL. The CDR3 contains 15 residues. V gave up 4 bases and J gave up 5 bases; unmatched junction bases: 7. CDR3 protein: CASSPPGQGSYGYTF. The CDR3 DNA sequence: TGCGCCAGCAGCCCGCCGGGACAGGGGTCGTATGGCTACACCTTC.

CDR3 sequence reads: CASRGDRGFTGELFF. In DNA, the CDR3 is TGTGCCAGCAGGGGGGACAGGGGGTTTACCGGGGAGCTGTTTTTT. The chain recombines TRBV27 with TRBJ2-2, with TRBD1 matching over 11 bases. The CDR3 consists of 15 residues. Germline values: CDR1 MNHEY, CDR2 SMNVEV (reference sequence). The V and J ends lost 6 bases and 5 bases, in that order; junction bases with no gene match: 5.

V gene TRBV7-2 combines with J gene TRBJ2-5; tentatively, D is TRBD2 (5 bases). V was cut by 3 bases and J by 7 bases, with 9 bases left in between. From germline, CDR1 is SGHTA and CDR2 FQGNSA. CDR3 size: 12 residues. CDR3 sequence: CASSFIEGTQYF. In DNA form, the CDR3 reads TGTGCCAGCAGCTTTATCGAGGGGACCCAGTACTTC.

The rearrangement links TRBV7-9 to TRBJ1-2, with D unresolved. From germline, CDR1 is SEHNR and CDR2 FQNEAQ (reference sequence). This CDR3 has 16 amino acids. V dropped 4 bases and J dropped 1 base, with 16 bases sitting between them. CDR3 nucleotide sequence: TGTGCCAGCAGCTCGCCTCCTTCACTCGATAACTATGGCTACACCTTC. This gives the protein CASSSPPSLDNYGYTF.

The chain carries TRBV5-1 and TRBJ2-7, with D perhaps TRBD1 (6 bases). V gave up 8 bases and J gave up 2 bases, with 14 bases separating them. This CDR3 region has 13 residues. CDR1 SGHRS and CDR2 YFSETQ come from the germline V gene. Written as DNA, the CDR3 is TGCGCCAGTAGGACAGCCGGAACCTACGAGCAGTACTTC. Translating gives CASRTAGTYEQYF.

This clone has only a few counts. DNA of the CDR3: TGCGCCAGCAGCCATGGACAGGGGGACAATGAGCAGTTCTTC. Protein: CASSHGQGDNEQFF. The V and J genes are TRBV5-1 and TRBJ2-1, with 10 bases identical to TRBD1. This CDR3 comprises 14 residues. Germline loops: CDR1 SGHRS, CDR2 YFSETQ. The V segment lost 4 bases and the J segment 5 bases; nucleotides outside the gene matches: 3.

This chain joins TRBV2 and TRBJ2-1, with 7 bases aligning to TRBD2. The CDR3 is 15 amino acids. Germline lookup yields CDR1 SNHLY and CDR2 FYNNEI. The V and J ends lost 4 bases and 3 bases, in that order; junction bases with no gene match: 6. CDR3 DNA sequence: TGTGCCAGCAGTGTCGCGGCTAGCGGCTACAATGAGCAGTTCTTC. Protein: CASSVAASGYNEQFF.

V gene TRBV6-1 combines with J gene TRBJ1-2, with D possibly TRBD1 on 6 matching bases. The CDR3 sequence is 13 residues long. Germline loops: CDR1 MNHNS, CDR2 SASEGT. V lost 6 bases and J lost 6, with 14 bases in between. CDR3 residues: CASRTTGVDGYTF. CDR3 nucleotide sequence: TGTGCCAGCAGAACGACAGGCGTTGATGGCTACACCTTC.

The chain carries TRBV12-5 and TRBJ1-6; no clear D gene. The CDR3 totals 23 residues. Germline V gene sequence: CDR1 LGHNT, CDR2 FRNRAP. V lost 3 bases to trimming and J lost 0 bases, with 30 bases between them. Here the CDR3 DNA reads TGTGCTAGTGGTTTTGAGCTACCCTCTTTTGGTTTATCATTAAGCTCCTATAATTCACCCCTCCACTTT. As protein: CASGFELPSFGLSLSSYNSPLHF.

About this clone itself: One junction end disagrees with the germline gene, perhaps due to a read error. The chain recombines TRBV7-8 with TRBJ2-1, with TRBD1 as a possible D gene (6 bases). The CDR3 sequence is 20 residues long. Germline CDR1 SGHVS, CDR2 FQNEAQ. This chain's CDR3 is CASSIAQGHHLVSIYNEQFF. The CDR3 bases are TGTGCCAGCAGCATAGCGCAGGGACACCATCTAGTTTCTATCTACAATGAGCAGTTCTTC. Full variable domain (remainder filled in from reference TRBV7-8 and TRBJ2-1): GAGVSQSPRYKVAKRGQDVALRCDPISGHVSLFWYQQALGQGPEFLTYFQNEAQLDKSGLPSDRFFAERPEGSVSTLKIQRTQQEDSAVYLCASSIAQGHHLVSIYNEQFFGPGTRLTVL.

This chain links TRBV27 with TRBJ1-2; 9 nucleotides line up with TRBD1. V dropped 0 bases and J dropped 3; count of bases not matched to a gene: 5. The CDR3 length is 16 residues. Germline V gene data show CDR1 as MNHEY and CDR2 as SMNVEV (reference sequence). The CDR3 loop reads CASSLSPRQGDYGYTF. The DNA of the CDR3 is TGTGCCAGCAGTTTATCCCCCCGACAGGGGGACTATGGCTACACCTTC.

The chain has TRBV5-1 and TRBJ1-1; D is unresolved. The CDR3 length is 16 residues. Germline V gene lookup returns CDR1 SGHRS and CDR2 YFSETQ. V was clipped by 0 bases and J by 4 bases, with 16 bases between them. The CDR3 here is CASSLDGRLLTTEAFF. In nucleotides, the CDR3 is TGCGCCAGCAGCTTGGACGGCAGGCTTTTAACCACTGAAGCTTTCTTT.

This clone was seen a few times. V usage is TRBV9 and J usage is TRBJ1-1; 7 bases agree with TRBD1. This CDR3 spans 14 amino acids. Germline loops: CDR1 SGDLS, CDR2 YYNGEE. V dropped 0 bases and J dropped 8; count of bases not matched to a gene: 7. Here the CDR3 reads CASSVEGGAFEAFF. The CDR3 DNA reads TGTGCCAGCAGCGTAGAAGGGGGCGCGTTCGAAGCTTTCTTT.

This clone showed up just once. This chain joins TRBV29-1 and TRBJ1-1; 7 bases align to TRBD1. Germline assignment: CDR1 SQVTM and CDR2 ANQGSEA. The CDR3 runs 16 residues. The trim removed 2 bases at V and 2 bases at J, leaving 11 bases unmatched. The CDR3 is CSVERVEGARNTEAFF. For the CDR3, the DNA is TGCAGCGTTGAAAGGGTCGAGGGGGCGCGCAACACTGAAGCTTTCTTT. The complete variable domain, with remaining parts taken from reference TRBV29-1 and TRBJ1-1, reads SAVISQKPSRDICQRGTSLTIQCQVDSQVTMMFWYRQQPGQSLTLIATANQGSEATYESGFVIDKFPISRPNLTFSTLTVSNMSPEDSSIYLCSVERVEGARNTEAFFGQGTRLTVV.

For the CDR3, the DNA is TGTGCCAGCAGCTTAGAGCGTTTCCTCTCTGGAAACACCATATATTTT. This encodes CASSLERFLSGNTIYF. The V and J genes are TRBV7-2 and TRBJ1-3; no clear D. V was shortened by 1 base and J by 0 bases, with 10 bases between the two germline ends. This CDR3 is 16 amino acids long. The germline V gene encodes CDR1 SGHTA and CDR2 FQGNSA.